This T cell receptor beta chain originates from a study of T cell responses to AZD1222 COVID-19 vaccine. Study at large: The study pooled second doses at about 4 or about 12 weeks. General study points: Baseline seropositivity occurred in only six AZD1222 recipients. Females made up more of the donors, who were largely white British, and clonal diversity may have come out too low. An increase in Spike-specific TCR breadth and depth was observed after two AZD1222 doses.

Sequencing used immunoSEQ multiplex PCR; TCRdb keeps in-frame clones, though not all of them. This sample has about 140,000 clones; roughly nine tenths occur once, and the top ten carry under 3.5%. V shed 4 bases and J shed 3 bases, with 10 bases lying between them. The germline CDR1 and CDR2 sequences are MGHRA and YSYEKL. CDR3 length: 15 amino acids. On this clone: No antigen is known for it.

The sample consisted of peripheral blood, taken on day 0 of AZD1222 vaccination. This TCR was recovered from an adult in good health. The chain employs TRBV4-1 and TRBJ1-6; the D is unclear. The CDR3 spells CASSPGRLYNSPLHF. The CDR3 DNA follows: TGCGCCAGCAGCCCCGGGCGACTCTATAATTCACCCCTCCACTTT.